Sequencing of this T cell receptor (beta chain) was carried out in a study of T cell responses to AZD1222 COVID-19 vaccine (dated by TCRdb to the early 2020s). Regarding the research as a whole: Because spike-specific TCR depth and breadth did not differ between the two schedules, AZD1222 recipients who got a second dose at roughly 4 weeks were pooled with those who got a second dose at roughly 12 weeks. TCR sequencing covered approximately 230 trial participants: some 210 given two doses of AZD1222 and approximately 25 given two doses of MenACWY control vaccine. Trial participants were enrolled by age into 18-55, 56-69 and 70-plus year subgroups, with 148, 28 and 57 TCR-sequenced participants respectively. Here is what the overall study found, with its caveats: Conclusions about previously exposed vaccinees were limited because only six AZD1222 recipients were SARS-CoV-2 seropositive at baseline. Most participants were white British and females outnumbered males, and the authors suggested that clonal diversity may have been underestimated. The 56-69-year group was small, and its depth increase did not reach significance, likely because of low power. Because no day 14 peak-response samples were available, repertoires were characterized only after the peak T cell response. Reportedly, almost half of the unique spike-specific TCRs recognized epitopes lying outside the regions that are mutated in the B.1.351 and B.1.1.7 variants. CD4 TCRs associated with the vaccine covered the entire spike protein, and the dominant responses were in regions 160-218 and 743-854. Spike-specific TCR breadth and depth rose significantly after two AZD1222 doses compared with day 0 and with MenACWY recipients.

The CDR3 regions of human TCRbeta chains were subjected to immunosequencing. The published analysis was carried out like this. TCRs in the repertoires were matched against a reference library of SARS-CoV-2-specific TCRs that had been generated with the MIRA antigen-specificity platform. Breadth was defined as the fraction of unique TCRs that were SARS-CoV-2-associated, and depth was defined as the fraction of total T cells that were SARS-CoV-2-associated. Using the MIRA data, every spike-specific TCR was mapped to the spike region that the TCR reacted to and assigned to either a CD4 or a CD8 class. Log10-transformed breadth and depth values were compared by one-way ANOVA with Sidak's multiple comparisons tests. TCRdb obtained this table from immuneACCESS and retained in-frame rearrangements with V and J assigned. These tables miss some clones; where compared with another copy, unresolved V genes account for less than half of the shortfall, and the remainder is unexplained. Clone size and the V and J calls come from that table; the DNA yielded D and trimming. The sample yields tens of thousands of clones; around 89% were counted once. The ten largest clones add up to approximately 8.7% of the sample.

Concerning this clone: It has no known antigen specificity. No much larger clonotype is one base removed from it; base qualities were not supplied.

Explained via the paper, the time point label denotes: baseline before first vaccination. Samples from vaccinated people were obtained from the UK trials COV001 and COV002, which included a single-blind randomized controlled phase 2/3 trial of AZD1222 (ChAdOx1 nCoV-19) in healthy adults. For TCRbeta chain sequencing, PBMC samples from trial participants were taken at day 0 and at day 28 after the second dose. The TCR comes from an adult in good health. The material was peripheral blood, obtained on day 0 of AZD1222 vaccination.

The CDR3 region: CASGVRGLDEKLFF. The DNA is as follows: TGCGCCAGCGGGGTACGAGGGTTAGATGAAAAACTGTTTTTT. This sequence uses TRBV5-1 and TRBJ1-4; there is no confident call for the D gene. The CDR3, cysteine through phenylalanine, is 14 amino acids long. Only CDR3 DNA is held: 42 bases, read in frame from base 1. The germline V gene specifies SGHRS as CDR1 and YFSETQ as CDR2. V was cut back by 7 bases and J by 6 bases, leaving a gap of 16 bases between them.